The rows below give T cell receptor beta chains drawn from one sample of a study of T cell changes during pregnancy in multiple sclerosis. Clones were read by immunoSEQ multiplex PCR, and TCRdb kept only the in-frame ones, dropping some. This sample has around 80,000 clones, with 90% to 95% found just once. The sample in question was peripheral blood, obtained in the second trimester of pregnancy. The receptors were gathered from a female donor with multiple sclerosis, enrolled in a pregnancy study. Both conserved end residues are part of each CDR3. A D gene is named only where the DNA matches it firmly. Some rows have no size entry. The others give once, few or many, or a class for an expanded clone.

j_call	d_call	v_call	clone_size	cdr3_nt	cdr3_aa
TRBJ1-2	NA	TRBV2	NA	TGTGCCAGCAGTGAAGCCAAGAGGGGCTACACCTTC	CASSEAKRGYTF
TRBJ1-2	TRBD1	TRBV7-9	few	TGTGCCAGCAGCGACCCCGGGACAGGGAGTGGCTACACCTTC	CASSDPGTGSGYTF
TRBJ2-3	TRBD1	TRBV6-5	NA	TGTGCCAGCAGTTACGGGACAGGGTCAGATACGCAGTATTTT	CASSYGTGSDTQYF
TRBJ2-7	TRBD2	TRBV28	NA	TGTGCCAGCAGCCCCCAACTATCGGGGTGGCTAGCGGGAGGTTACGAGCAGTACTTC	CASSPQLSGWLAGGYEQYF
TRBJ1-4	TRBD1	TRBV19	once	TGTGCCAGCAAGGGACAGACTGCAACTAATGAAAAACTGTTTTTT	CASKGQTATNEKLFF
TRBJ1-3	NA	TRBV19	NA	TGTGCCAGTAGTAAGAGCTCTGGAAACACCATATATTTT	CASSKSSGNTIYF
TRBJ1-1	NA	TRBV13	NA	TGTGCCAGCAGCTACCGTCCTGGTGGTAGCACTGAAGCTTTCTTT	CASSYRPGGSTEAFF
TRBJ2-1	TRBD2	TRBV5-1	NA	TGCGCCAGCAGCTTGCGGGGAGGGGTCAATGAGCAGTTCTTC	CASSLRGGVNEQFF
TRBJ1-5	NA	TRBV27	NA	TGTGCCAGCAGTTTAACTCTCGTTCAGCCCCAGCATTTT	CASSLTLVQPQHF
TRBJ2-5	NA	TRBV5-6	NA	TGTGCCAGCAGTTCCCCGGGGACCCAGTACTTC	CASSSPGTQYF
TRBJ2-7	TRBD1	TRBV30	NA	TGTGCCTGGAGTGTAAGAGGGGGCGACGAGCAGTACTTC	CAWSVRGGDEQYF
TRBJ2-7	NA	TRBV19	NA	TGTGCCAGTAGTATAGGGCACAGGAGTGGAATGTACGAGCAGTACTTC	CASSIGHRSGMYEQYF
TRBJ2-1	NA	TRBV21-1	NA	TGTGCCAGCAGTGTAGAGCAGTTCTTC	CASSVEQFF
TRBJ2-3	NA	TRBV7-2	NA	TGTGCCAGCAGCTTAGGAGGTAGTGCGGGTGGTACGCAGTATTTT	CASSLGGSAGGTQYF
TRBJ2-1	TRBD2	TRBV7-9	NA	TGTGCCAGCAGCTCTCTAGCTCGAGGGAGGGCCTATAATGAGCAGTTCTTC	CASSSLARGRAYNEQFF
TRBJ2-1	NA	TRBV29-1	once	TGCAGCGCCGCGCAACTGAACTACAATGAGCAGTTCTTC	CSAAQLNYNEQFF
TRBJ2-5	NA	TRBV5-1	NA	TGCGCCAGCACTGATCTCCGGGGTGGGCGAGAGACCCAGTACTTC	CASTDLRGGRETQYF
TRBJ2-7	NA	TRBV5-1	NA	TGCGCCAGCAGCCTACCCAGGGGGGCGGACGAGCAGTACTTC	CASSLPRGADEQYF